There are a few counts of the clone carrying this TCR beta chain. The CDR3 is 13 residues long. CDR1 and CDR2 (germline): SGHTA, FQGTGA. V lost 4 bases and J lost 8; bases outside the gene matches: 5. This entry belongs to a study of cytotoxic CD8 clonotypes in ibrutinib-treated CLL. Only in-frame clones appear in the TCRdb table, and some are missing; sequencing was by immunoSEQ multiplex PCR. The data show hundreds of thousands of clones, more than 75% seen once. The clonotype comes from a human donor with chronic lymphocytic leukemia. The chain couples TRBV7-3 to TRBJ1-2, with 9 bases lining up with TRBD1. The specimen was PBMCs, collected after 12 months of ibrutinib treatment. Here the CDR3 DNA reads TGTGCCAGCAGCTCCGGGACAGGGAACGGCTACACCTTC. This codes for CASSSGTGNGYTF.